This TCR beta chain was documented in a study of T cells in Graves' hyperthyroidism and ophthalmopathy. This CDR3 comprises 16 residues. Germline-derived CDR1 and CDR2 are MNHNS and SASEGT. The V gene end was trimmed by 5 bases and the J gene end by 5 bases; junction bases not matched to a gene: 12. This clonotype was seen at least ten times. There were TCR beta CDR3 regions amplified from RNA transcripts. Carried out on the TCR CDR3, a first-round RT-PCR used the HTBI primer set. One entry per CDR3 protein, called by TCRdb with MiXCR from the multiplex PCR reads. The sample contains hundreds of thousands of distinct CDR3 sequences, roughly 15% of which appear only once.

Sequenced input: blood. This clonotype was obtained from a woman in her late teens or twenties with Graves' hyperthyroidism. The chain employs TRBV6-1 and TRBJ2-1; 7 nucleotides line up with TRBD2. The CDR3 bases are TGTGCCAGCAGTAGGATGGCGGGAGAGAGGGACAATGAGCAGTTCTTC. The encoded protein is CASSRMAGERDNEQFF.